Presented here are 20 T cell receptor beta chains from one specimen sequenced in a study of OX40 agonist ivuxolimab in advanced cancers. Measured with immunoSEQ multiplex PCR; TCRdb has only the in-frame clones, and not every one. This table has approximately 21,000 clones, 74% appearing once. The sequencing used CD4+ or CD8+ T cells sorted from blood, collected in a trial of the OX40 agonist ivuxolimab. Receptors were obtained from an adult with an advanced solid tumor such as melanoma, head and neck, liver or kidney cancer.

The chain carries TRBV7-6 and TRBJ2-3; D is uncertain. The CDR3 length is 15 residues. In germline, CDR1 is SGHVS, CDR2 FNYEAQ. V shed 2 bases and J shed 2 bases, with 11 bases lying between them. Written as DNA, the CDR3 is TGTGCCAGCAGCTTATCCTTAAGGGACACAGATACGCAGTATTTT. As protein: CASSLSLRDTDTQYF.

The table lists this clone with a count of one. J is TRBJ2-7 and V is TRBV19; 8 bases are a match to TRBD2. The V segment lost 6 bases and the J segment 3 bases; nucleotides outside the gene matches: 10. Per the germline V gene, CDR1 is LNHDA and CDR2 is SQIVND (reference sequence). This CDR3 is 15 amino acids long. The CDR3 DNA follows: TGTGCCAGTAGAAGGGCGGGGGGTGAGATCTACGAGCAGTACTTC. It is translated as CASRRAGGEIYEQYF.

The gene calls are TRBV25-1 and TRBJ1-2; tentative D call: TRBD1 (5 bases). Germline assignment: CDR1 MGHDK and CDR2 SYGVNS. The germline V and J ends were trimmed by 3 bases and 4 bases, with 12 bases remaining between them. This CDR3 comprises 14 residues. DNA of the CDR3: TGTGCCAGCAGTGACCCCAAGGGGCTCTATGGCTACACCTTC. Protein: CASSDPKGLYGYTF.

The genes are TRBV27 and TRBJ1-2; D is perhaps TRBD1 (5 bases). V lost 3 bases and J lost 8, with 16 bases in between. The germline V gene has CDR1 MNHEY and CDR2 SMNVEV (reference sequence). The CDR3 covers 14 residues. The CDR3 here is CASSFLRDGLGYTF. The CDR3 bases are TGTGCCAGCAGTTTCCTCCGGGACGGCCTCGGCTACACCTTC.

The chain joins TRBV9 to TRBJ2-1; possibly TRBD1 for D (5 bases). Trimming removed 4 bases at V and 4 bases at J, with 15 bases between. Germline CDR1 is SGDLS and CDR2 is YYNGEE. CDR3 length equals 15 residues. The CDR3 spells CASSPEAGFYNEQFF. DNA of the CDR3: TGTGCCAGCAGCCCAGAGGCAGGGTTTTACAATGAGCAGTTCTTC.

This chain joins TRBV7-2 and TRBJ1-1, with D hard to call. V was pared by 5 bases and J by 5 bases, with 21 bases between. The CDR3 is 16 residues long. Germline V gene data show CDR1 as SGHTA and CDR2 as FQGNSA. The CDR3 sequence is CASSPADLLRGTEAFF. The DNA of the CDR3 is TGTGCCAGCAGCCCGGCTGACCTCCTGAGAGGGACTGAAGCTTTCTTT.

J is TRBJ2-1 and V is TRBV4-2; unclear D gene. CDR3 length: 16 amino acids. The germline CDR1 and CDR2 sequences are LGHNA and YNFKEQ. V was cut by 0 bases and J by 6 bases, with 15 bases left in between. CDR3: CASSQDSSSALNEQFF. The CDR3 coding sequence is TGTGCCAGCAGCCAAGATTCCTCCTCGGCGCTCAATGAGCAGTTCTTC.

This clone turned up a few times. The genes are TRBV28 and TRBJ2-1; unclear D gene. Germline-derived CDR1 and CDR2 are MDHEN and SYDVKM. Trimming took 4 bases from V and 4 from J, leaving 11 bases between them. The CDR3 totals 14 residues. The CDR3 reads CASSSRTQYNEQFF. The CDR3 DNA reads as TGTGCCAGCAGTTCACGTACGCAATACAATGAGCAGTTCTTC.

There are many counts of this clone. The V gene is TRBV25-1, the J gene TRBJ1-2; D is perhaps TRBD1 (5 bases). V was trimmed by 8 bases and J by 3 bases, leaving 13 bases between them. There are 13 residues in the CDR3. CDR1 and CDR2 (germline): MGHDK, SYGVNS. Here the CDR3 DNA reads TGTGCCAGCGACGGGGGATTTTACTATGGCTACACCTTC. Its protein is CASDGGFYYGYTF.

This sequence joins TRBV28 and TRBJ1-3; D is uncertain. CDR3 size: 14 residues. Per the germline V gene, CDR1 is MDHEN and CDR2 is SYDVKM. V shed 3 bases and J shed 0 bases, with 6 bases lying between them. DNA for the CDR3: TGTGCCAGCAGTTTGGGGAGCTCTGGAAACACCATATATTTT. It translates to CASSLGSSGNTIYF.

This clone is medium-sized (0.01 to 0.1%) within its sample. The rearrangement joins TRBV6-5 to TRBJ1-2; D not resolved. V was trimmed by 0 bases and J by 1 base, leaving 3 bases between them. From germline, CDR1 is MNHEY and CDR2 SVGAGI. This CDR3 region has 13 residues. DNA of the CDR3: TGTGCCAGCAGTTACTCCCTTAACTATGGCTACACCTTC. The encoded protein is CASSYSLNYGYTF.

The chain recombines TRBV28 with TRBJ2-7, with D hard to call. CDR1 MDHEN and CDR2 SYDVKM come from the germline V gene. The CDR3 is made up of 13 amino acids. V was clipped by 7 bases and J by 0 bases, with 10 bases between them. CDR3 nucleotide sequence: TGTGCCAGCACCCGGACGGACTCCTACGAGCAGTACTTC. It is translated as CASTRTDSYEQYF.

Concerning this clone itself: One end of the junction is discordant with germline, which a read error may explain. Other DNA sequences from this sample encode an identical CDR3 as well. The rearrangement links TRBV11-2 to TRBJ2-5; TRBD2 agrees at 9 bases. The germline CDR1 and CDR2 sequences are SGHAT and FQNNGV. The CDR3 consists of 16 residues. The CDR3 DNA reads as TGCGCCAGCAGCCAAGATTTCCCCCTGGCGGGGGGGCTCCCGTACTTC. This sequence encodes CASSQDFPLAGGLPYF.

The chain has TRBV29-1 and TRBJ1-2; 8 bases align to TRBD1. V lost 4 bases, J lost 8 bases, and 9 bases stayed unmatched. In germline, CDR1 is SQVTM, CDR2 ANQGSEA. The CDR3 extends over 13 amino acids. CDR3 nucleotide sequence: TGCAGCGTTGTACGTCCGGGGACAGGAGGCTACACCTTC. Protein sequence: CSVVRPGTGGYTF. The whole variable domain, remainder taken from reference TRBV29-1 and TRBJ1-2, is SAVISQKPSRDICQRGTSLTIQCQVDSQVTMMFWYRQQPGQSLTLIATANQGSEATYESGFVIDKFPISRPNLTFSTLTVSNMSPEDSSIYLCSVVRPGTGGYTFGSGTRLTVV.

The chain employs TRBV28 and TRBJ2-7; the D is unclear. The CDR3 totals 16 residues. CDR1 MDHEN and CDR2 SYDVKM come from the germline V gene. The germline V and J ends were trimmed by 10 bases and 3 bases, with 25 bases remaining between them. CDR3 sequence: CATKTPEAGLLYEQYF. CDR3 nucleotide sequence: TGTGCCACTAAGACCCCAGAGGCAGGCCTACTCTACGAGCAGTACTTC.

V gene TRBV25-1 combines with J gene TRBJ1-2; D is perhaps TRBD1 (5 bases). CDR1 MGHDK and CDR2 SYGVNS come from the germline V gene. The CDR3 consists of 12 residues. The V gene lost 7 bases and the J gene lost 7 bases, with 13 bases spanning the gap. CDR3 coding DNA: TGTGCCAGCACAGAGGGAGGGGTTGGCTACACCTTC. Amino acids: CASTEGGVGYTF.

The chain couples TRBV6-5 to TRBJ2-3, with D perhaps TRBD2 (6 bases). V dropped 3 bases and J dropped 1 base, with 8 bases sitting between them. Per the germline V gene, CDR1 is MNHEY and CDR2 is SVGAGI. The CDR3 is 14 amino acids. The CDR3 nucleotides are TGTGCCAGCAGTTATAGCGGCGGCACAGATACGCAGTATTTT. It yields the protein CASSYSGGTDTQYF.

This clone was counted a single time. The chain has TRBV27 and TRBJ1-2, with a tentative D call TRBD1 (6 bases). V gave up 6 bases and J gave up 4 bases, with 9 bases separating them. The CDR3 is 12 amino acids. Germline V CDR1 and CDR2: MNHEY, SMNVEV (reference sequence). CDR3 protein: CASRGQSYGYTF. For the CDR3, the DNA is TGTGCCAGCAGAGGACAGTCCTATGGCTACACCTTC.

The V and J genes are TRBV7-9 and TRBJ2-7, with 12 bases lining up with TRBD2. Trimming at V came to 5 bases and at J to 4 bases, leaving 9 bases not matched to a gene. This CDR3 is 16 amino acids long. Germline V gene lookup returns CDR1 SEHNR and CDR2 FQNEAQ (reference sequence). CDR3: CASSPATSGRRYEQYF. The CDR3 coding sequence is TGTGCCAGCAGCCCTGCCACTAGCGGGAGGAGGTACGAGCAGTACTTC.

This clone occurred a few times. DNA of the CDR3: TGTGCCAGCAGTTTCCTTCCTGGCAATGAGCAGTTCTTC. It translates to CASSFLPGNEQFF. The chain combines TRBV28 with TRBJ2-1; D gene unclear. V was shortened by 3 bases and J by 6 bases, with 9 bases between the two germline ends. Germline lookup yields CDR1 MDHEN and CDR2 SYDVKM. The CDR3 extends over 13 amino acids.